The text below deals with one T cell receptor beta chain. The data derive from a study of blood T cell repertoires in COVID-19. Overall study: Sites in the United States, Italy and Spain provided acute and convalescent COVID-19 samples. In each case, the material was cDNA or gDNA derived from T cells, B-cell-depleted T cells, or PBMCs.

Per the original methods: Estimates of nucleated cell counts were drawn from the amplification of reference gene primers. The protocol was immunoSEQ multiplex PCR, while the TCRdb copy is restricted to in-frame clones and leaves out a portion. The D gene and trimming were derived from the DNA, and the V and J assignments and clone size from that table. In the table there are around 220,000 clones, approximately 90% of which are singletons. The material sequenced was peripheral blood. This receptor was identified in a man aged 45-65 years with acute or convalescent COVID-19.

The CDR3 loop is CASSAGTGVSPLHF. CDR3 DNA: TGTGCCAGCTCAGCCGGGACAGGGGTTTCACCCCTCCACTTT. The V and J genes are TRBV18 and TRBJ1-6, with 10 positions matching TRBD1. The CDR3 is 14 amino acids. V lost 5 bases to trimming and J lost 9 bases; unmatched junction nucleotides: 4. The germline CDR1 and CDR2 sequences are KGHSH and LQKENI.